These T cell receptor beta chains were read from a single sample in a study of T cells after yellow fever vaccination. TCRdb re-derived calls from the 5' RACE reads in MiXCR, one entry per CDR3 protein. The table lists 250,000 to 300,000 distinct CDR3 sequences, roughly 5.6% of them singletons. Specimen: CD4+ T cells sorted from PBMCs, collected on the day of the yellow fever booster vaccination. Receptor source: a man aged 18 to 29 who received the YFV17D yellow fever vaccine. Both conserved end residues are part of each CDR3. The order of the fields is J gene, clone size, V gene, D gene, CDR3 protein, CDR3 DNA. D genes are given only for firm matches. Not all rows give a size; the values are once, few, many and, for expanded clones, a class.

>TRBJ2-2|-|TRBV10-3|-
CAISEGAALTRELFF
TGTGCCATCAGTGAAGGGGCAGCTTTAACGAGGGAGCTGTTTTTT
>TRBJ1-1|few|TRBV7-9|TRBD1
CASSLEGGASEAFF
TGTGCCAGCAGCTTAGAAGGGGGCGCTTCTGAAGCTTTCTTT
>TRBJ2-1|-|TRBV12-3/TRBV12-4|-
CASSPTLRGNEQFF
TGTGCCAGCAGCCCCACGCTCCGAGGAAATGAGCAGTTCTTC
>TRBJ2-3|few|TRBV15|TRBD2
CATSSRTSKDTQYF
TGTGCCACCAGCAGCCGGACTAGTAAAGATACGCAGTATTTT
>TRBJ2-2|many|TRBV12-3/TRBV12-4|TRBD2
CASSLYGWEGTNTGELFF
TGTGCCAGCAGTTTATATGGCTGGGAGGGCACGAACACCGGGGAGCTGTTTTTT
>TRBJ2-2|few|TRBV20-1|TRBD2
CSASLLAGGPAGELFF
TGCAGTGCTAGTCTCCTAGCGGGGGGGCCCGCCGGGGAGCTGTTTTTT
>TRBJ2-1|-|TRBV6-4|TRBD2
CASSPTGLAGSSYNEQFF
TGTGCCAGCAGTCCAACCGGGCTAGCGGGCAGCTCCTACAATGAGCAGTTCTTC
>TRBJ2-5|-|TRBV20-1|TRBD2
CSVLYSGGQETQYF
TGCAGTGTTTTATATAGCGGGGGGCAAGAGACCCAGTACTTC
>TRBJ1-3|few|TRBV18|TRBD1
CASSPSETGAGNTIYF
TGTGCCAGCTCACCCTCCGAAACAGGGGCTGGAAACACCATATATTTT
>TRBJ2-3|many|TRBV12-3/TRBV12-4|-
CASSGRLTDTQYF
TGTGCCAGCAGTGGACGACTAACAGATACGCAGTATTTT
>TRBJ2-2|few|TRBV4-2|TRBD2
CASSPRAHSGGRDTGELFF
TGTGCCAGCAGCCCTAGGGCCCATTCTGGCGGGAGGGACACCGGGGAGCTGTTTTTT
>TRBJ2-3|few|TRBV12-3/TRBV12-4|TRBD2
CASSLIRVSSGWPDTQYF
TGTGCCAGCAGTTTAATTCGGGTGTCTAGCGGTTGGCCGGATACGCAGTATTTT
>TRBJ2-1|many|TRBV28|TRBD2
CASRRPGGFLVDEQFF
TGTGCCAGCAGACGACCGGGGGGGTTTTTGGTCGATGAGCAGTTCTTC
>TRBJ2-7|few|TRBV28|TRBD2
CASSSRLAGGHEQYF
TGTGCCAGCAGCTCCAGACTAGCGGGGGGCCACGAGCAGTACTTC